The clone carrying this TCR beta chain was observed at least ten times. The CDR3 covers 11 residues. V gave up 4 bases and J gave up 9 bases, with 7 bases separating them. The sample originates from a study of T cells in Graves' hyperthyroidism and ophthalmopathy. Study-level background: Peripheral blood sampling occurred at initial diagnosis, before any treatment.

Ophthalmopathy cases met thresholds of Clinical Activity Score at least 3, NOSPECS grade at least 4 and duration under 3 months. RNA transcripts gave rise to amplified TCR beta CDR3 regions. In the first-round RT-PCR of the TCR CDR3, the HTBI primer set was used. A single record per CDR3 protein comes from TCRdb applying MiXCR to the multiplex PCR reads. Found here are 310,000 or so distinct CDR3 sequences, approximately 15% of them singletons; the top ten hold around 55%. The sample was blood. The V gene is TRBV12-3 or TRBV12-4, the J gene TRBJ2-1, with D tentatively TRBD1 (6 bases). This TCR derives from an older woman with Graves' ophthalmopathy. The CDR3, as DNA: TGTGCCAGCAGTTCGACAGGTGAGCAGTTCTTC. It encodes CASSSTGEQFF.